This entry describes one TCR beta chain. Germline V lookup: CDR1 SGHRS, CDR2 YFSETQ. This CDR3 is built from 15 residues. J was trimmed by 2 bases and V by 0 bases; bases with no gene match: 4. This entry belongs to a study of shared clonotypes between healthy human individuals. Unsorted PBMCs provided DNA that was sequenced on ten immunoSEQ deep assay plates. Profiled with immunoSEQ multiplex PCR; TCRdb holds only in-frame clones, not every one. The sample lists around 450,000 clones; 70% to 80% were seen once. Healthy HIV-negative adults without recent acute infections or vaccinations served as donors.

The V call is TRBV5-1, the J call TRBJ2-7; 8 nucleotides match TRBD2. The TCR was taken from a middle-aged woman in good health. Some clones in this sample may be carry-over from other donors' samples. Sequenced input: PBMCs. The CDR3 spells CASSLGGRSTYEQYF. For the CDR3, the DNA is TGCGCCAGCAGCTTGGGCGGGAGGTCTACCTACGAGCAGTACTTC.